Below, one T cell receptor (beta chain) is given with its context. This clone came up a few times. No antigen is known for it. Within one base of it there is no much larger clone, and no base qualities were kept. The immunoSEQ Assay, a bias-controlled multiplex PCR, was used to amplify TCRbeta CDR3 regions from genomic DNA. Under the source paper's analysis protocol: The number of nucleated cells in each sample was estimated from the amplification of reference gene primers within the assay. To quantify the absolute abundance of each unique TCRbeta CDR3 rearrangement, sequence reads were collapsed and filtered. Productive Simpson clonality was computed per sample as the square root of Simpson's diversity index over productive rearrangements. TCRdb mirrors the immuneACCESS table, restricted to in-frame sequences. Some clones are absent from its copies; in checked studies, under half trace to an unresolved V gene, and the reason for the others is unknown. V and J calls plus clone size are reproduced from that table; the DNA served to infer D and trimming. A total of some 290,000 clones appear in this sample, about 85% of them only once. About 2.2% of the sample is in the top ten clones.

The entry originates in a study of blood T cell repertoires in COVID-19 (dated by TCRdb to the early 2020s). Concerning the study at large: Samples from collaborators originated in the United States, Italy and Spain and spanned both the acute and convalescent phases of COVID-19. The prospective study material was composed of cDNA or gDNA derived from T cells, B-cell-depleted T cells, or PBMCs. Deeply sampled blood TCRbeta repertoires from subjects exposed to, actively infected with, or recovered from COVID-19 were included in the dataset. The repertoires were made available in a free public database intended to serve as a resource for research on the immune response to SARS-CoV-2. The samples were drawn from the first 160 participants of the ongoing ImmuneRACE study and from some 1,300 subjects provided by 6 global collaborators. A de-identified subject ID, COVID-19 status, age in years and sex were almost always included in the sample metadata. HLA class I and class II types, where available, came from metadata supplied by the sample provider rather than from assay-based typing.

Another Seattle source contributed samples from volunteer blood donors who had recovered from COVID-19. Collaborating institutions collected whole blood in K2EDTA tubes following their own protocols. For TCRbeta analysis, collaborators shipped samples in one of three forms: frozen whole blood, isolated PBMCs, or DNA extracted from either of those sample types. Overall results and qualifications from the work: Clinical and demographic metadata were provided uncurated, with the amount varying by source and participant.

The CDR3 starts with the cysteine, ends with the phenylalanine, and has 15 residues. Only the CDR3 part of the read is kept: 45 bases, read in frame from the first base. Relative to germline, V is missing 4 bases and J is missing 4 bases, with 7 bases of the junction outside any gene match. CDR1 SGHTA and CDR2 FQGNSA are derived from the germline V gene. This clonotype was obtained from a woman between 45 and 65 years old who had recovered from COVID-19. The chain is made from TRBV7-2 and TRBJ2-5, and 9 junctional nucleotides match TRBD1. Sequencing input: peripheral blood. The CDR3 region has the sequence CASSYTQGAGETQYF. At the DNA level, the sequence is TGTGCCAGCAGCTATACACAGGGGGCAGGAGAGACCCAGTACTTC.